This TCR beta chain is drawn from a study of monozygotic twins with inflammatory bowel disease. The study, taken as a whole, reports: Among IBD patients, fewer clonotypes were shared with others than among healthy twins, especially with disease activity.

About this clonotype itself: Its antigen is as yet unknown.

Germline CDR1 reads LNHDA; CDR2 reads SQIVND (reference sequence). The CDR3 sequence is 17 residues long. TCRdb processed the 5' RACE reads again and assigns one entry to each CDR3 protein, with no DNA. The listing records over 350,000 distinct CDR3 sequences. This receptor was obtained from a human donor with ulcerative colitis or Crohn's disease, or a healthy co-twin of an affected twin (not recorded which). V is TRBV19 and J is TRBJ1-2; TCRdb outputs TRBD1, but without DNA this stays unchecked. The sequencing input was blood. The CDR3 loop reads CASTPSGTATANYGYTF.